The 27 T cell receptor beta chains below were found in one sample sequenced in a study of breast tumors, draining lymph nodes, adjacent tissues. TCRdb redid the calling of the multiplex PCR reads with MiXCR, one entry per CDR3 protein. The sample gives under 350,000 distinct CDR3 sequences, roughly 31% of which show up once; more than 0.95% is in the top ten. Axillary draining lymph nodes of breast cancer patients supplied the node samples. Sequenced sample: axillary lymph node tissue. The receptors originated from a female donor with breast cancer. Some clones in this sample may be carry-over from other donors' samples.

At least ten counts were recorded for this clonotype. The chain carries TRBV5-8 and TRBJ2-5; the D call may be TRBD1 or TRBD2 (5 bases each). Germline-derived CDR1 and CDR2 are SGHTS and YDEGEE. V dropped 2 bases and J dropped 4 bases, with 9 bases sitting between them. The CDR3 sequence is 13 residues long. The CDR3 is CASSLEGPETQYF. CDR3 DNA sequence: TGTGCCAGCAGCTTAGAGGGGCCAGAGACCCAGTACTTC.

This clonotype was counted ten times or more. This chain connects TRBV20-1 to TRBJ2-7; 10 bases match TRBD1. Germline assignment: CDR1 DFQATT and CDR2 SNEGSKA (reference sequence). Trimming removed 5 bases from V and 4 bases from J; junction bases left unmatched: 5. The CDR3 spans 13 residues. CDR3 region: CSAGGQGQYEQYF. CDR3 in DNA: TGCAGTGCTGGGGGACAGGGGCAGTACGAGCAGTACTTC.

The rearrangement uses TRBV2 and TRBJ2-6; D is undetermined. V lost 6 bases and J lost 4, with 7 bases in between. CDR1 is SNHLY, CDR2 FYNNEI, per germline. The CDR3 extends over 13 amino acids. CDR3 sequence reads: CASRPTGANVLTF. The CDR3 region has the DNA TGTGCCAGCAGGCCGACAGGGGCCAACGTCCTGACTTTC.

In this sample, this clonotype turned up a few times. The chain combines TRBV18 with TRBJ1-4; D is unclear. V dropped 4 bases and J dropped 3 bases, with 9 bases sitting between them. Germline CDR1 and CDR2: KGHSH and LQKENI. The CDR3 totals 14 residues. The CDR3 DNA follows: TGTGCCAGCTCACTCGGGAAGGCTAATGAAAAACTGTTTTTT. This encodes CASSLGKANEKLFF.

Ten or more counts support this clonotype. This sequence joins TRBV7-9 and TRBJ1-2; D is perhaps TRBD1 (5 bases). There are 17 residues in the CDR3. Trimming took 0 bases from V and 2 from J, leaving 16 bases between them. Germline-derived CDR1 and CDR2 are SEHNR and FQNEAQ (reference sequence). This CDR3 reads CASSLALQGQVNYGYTF. Written as DNA, the CDR3 is TGTGCCAGCAGCTTAGCGCTTCAGGGTCAGGTCAACTATGGCTACACCTTC.

This clonotype was detected ten times or more. The chain recombines TRBV12-5 with TRBJ1-4; TRBD1 matches 9 bases. Germline assignment: CDR1 LGHNT and CDR2 FRNRAP. V shed 5 bases, J shed 6 bases, and the junction held 10 bases outside the gene matches. CDR3 length equals 16 residues. CDR3 bases: TGTGCTAGTGGTACACTGGACAGGGGTTTTCATGAAAAACTGTTTTTT. Translation gives CASGTLDRGFHEKLFF.

This clonotype was seen at least ten times. This chain links TRBV19 with TRBJ1-4; TRBD1 matches at 8 bases. The CDR3 is made up of 16 amino acids. Trimming at V came to 5 bases and at J to 0 bases, leaving 5 bases not matched to a gene. Germline CDR1 reads LNHDA; CDR2 reads SQIVND (reference sequence). CDR3 amino acids: CASSAPGQATNEKLFF. The CDR3 nucleotides are TGTGCCAGTAGTGCTCCGGGACAGGCAACTAATGAAAAACTGTTTTTT.

Worth noting for this clonotype: This sequence may be a read error, since a much larger clone differs from it by one base. The chain carries TRBV12-3 or TRBV12-4 and TRBJ2-1; 8 bases line up with TRBD2. J gave up 5 bases and V 3 bases, and 9 bases lay outside the gene matches. This CDR3 spans 16 amino acids. The CDR3 protein is CASSFGLAAVNNEQFF. CDR3 DNA sequence: TGTGCCAGCAGTTTCGGACTAGCTGCGGTAAACAATGAGCAGTTCTTC.

V is TRBV2 and J is TRBJ2-7, with D unresolved. The CDR3 has 12 residues. Germline V CDR1 and CDR2: SNHLY, FYNNEI. V was clipped by 7 bases and J by 5 bases, with 12 bases between them. CDR3 coding DNA: TGTGCCAGCATCCTGAGTGCCCACGAGCAGTACTTC. This encodes CASILSAHEQYF.

The genes are TRBV28 and TRBJ1-5; maybe TRBD1 (5 bases). The CDR3 has 14 amino acids. Trimming pared 6 bases from V and 3 bases from J, leaving 12 bases between. Germline V gives CDR1 MDHEN, CDR2 SYDVKM. The CDR3 DNA reads as TGTGCCAGCAGAATGTCAGGGAACAATCAGCCCCAGCATTTT. It codes for CASRMSGNNQPQHF.

Comments on this clonotype: Being one base from a much bigger clone, this may be a read error. The genes are TRBV19 and TRBJ2-5; D is unresolved. CDR1 is LNHDA, CDR2 SQIVND, per germline (reference sequence). CDR3 length: 13 amino acids. V lost 0 bases to trimming and J lost 5 bases, with 7 bases between them. CDR3 in amino acids: CASSIDLKETQYF. CDR3 in DNA: TGTGCCAGTAGTATAGATCTCAAGGAGACCCAGTACTTC.

The chain joins TRBV3-1 to TRBJ2-7; D call uncertain. V was clipped by 0 bases and J by 2 bases, with 8 bases between them. The V gene's germline CDR1 is LGHDT and CDR2 YNNKEL (reference sequence). CDR3 length: 14 amino acids. The CDR3 spells CASSQEALTYEQYF. The DNA for the CDR3 is TGTGCCAGCAGCCAAGAAGCACTCACCTACGAGCAGTACTTC.

Comment on this clonotype: This may be a read error, as it is one base from a much larger clone. The chain has TRBV6-5 and TRBJ1-2; the D is unclear. V shed 5 bases and J shed 5 bases, with 15 bases lying between them. This CDR3 is built from 14 residues. The V gene's germline CDR1 is MNHEY and CDR2 SVGAGI. DNA of the CDR3: TGTGCCAGCAGTCCCGACAAAGGACCTTATGGCTACACCTTC. Its translation: CASSPDKGPYGYTF.

This rearrangement joins TRBV25-1 to TRBJ1-4; possibly TRBD1 for D (5 bases). CDR3 length: 16 residues. The germline V and J ends were trimmed by 4 bases and 7 bases, with 19 bases remaining between them. Germline assignment: CDR1 MGHDK and CDR2 SYGVNS. The CDR3 region has the DNA TGTGCCAGCAGTGCTAGTCCTTTAATTCAGGGTGAAAAACTGTTTTTT. It translates to CASSASPLIQGEKLFF.

The chain couples TRBV18 to TRBJ1-3; D is uncertain. V lost 2 bases and J 4 bases, leaving 15 bases between the germline ends. CDR3 length equals 16 residues. Looked up from germline, CDR1 is KGHSH and CDR2 is LQKENI. CDR3 coding DNA: TGTGCCAGCTCACCAGAGGGAGTGGCAGTCGGAAACACCATATATTTT. Translated: CASSPEGVAVGNTIYF.

The V call is TRBV6-5, the J call TRBJ2-3; 10 nucleotides line up with TRBD1. V lost 6 bases, J lost 2 bases, and 8 bases stayed unmatched. CDR3 length: 16 amino acids. From germline, CDR1 is MNHEY and CDR2 SVGAGI. CDR3 DNA sequence: TGTGCCAGCAGACCCCGACAGGGGGCCATCACAGATACGCAGTATTTT. Its protein product is CASRPRQGAITDTQYF.

There are many counts of this clonotype. V and J are TRBV20-1 and TRBJ2-7; 8 nucleotides agree with TRBD1. The germline gives CDR1 DFQATT, CDR2 SNEGSKA (reference sequence). The CDR3 consists of 13 residues. V was pared by 5 bases and J by 3 bases, with 6 bases of the junction left unmatched. The CDR3 spells CSAPRTGNYEQYF. CDR3 DNA sequence: TGCAGTGCTCCGAGGACAGGGAACTACGAGCAGTACTTC.

This clonotype has ten or more counts. The V call is TRBV19, the J call TRBJ1-5; 7 bases are shared with TRBD1. The CDR3 totals 15 residues. The germline V gene encodes CDR1 LNHDA and CDR2 SQIVND (reference sequence). The junction had 8 bases not matched to a gene; V was cut back by 4 bases and J by 5 bases. This chain's CDR3 is CASSSHPDRDQPQHF. CDR3 coding DNA: TGTGCCAGTAGTAGCCACCCAGACAGGGATCAGCCCCAGCATTTT.

This clonotype was counted many times. The CDR3 DNA sequence: TGCGCCAGCAGCTTGGACAGGGGACTTGGTAATGAAAAACTGTTTTTT. Its protein is CASSLDRGLGNEKLFF. V gene TRBV5-1 combines with J gene TRBJ1-4, with 7 bases that match TRBD1. The trim removed 0 bases at V and 4 bases at J, leaving 6 bases unmatched. Germline lookup yields CDR1 SGHRS and CDR2 YFSETQ. The CDR3 has 16 amino acids. The variable domain in full, with the rest retrieved from reference TRBV5-1 and TRBJ1-4, is KAGVTQTPRYLIKTRGQQVTLSCSPISGHRSVSWYQQTPGQGLQFLFEYFSETQRNKGNFPGRFSGRQFSNSRSEMNVSTLELGDSALYLCASSLDRGLGNEKLFFGSGTQLSVL.

This clonotype was seen repeatedly, ten times or more. This chain uses TRBV7-2 with TRBJ2-7, with 8 positions matching TRBD2. There are 13 residues in the CDR3. V was pared by 5 bases and J by 6 bases, with 6 bases of the junction left unmatched. The germline gives CDR1 SGHTA, CDR2 FQGNSA. The CDR3 DNA reads as TGTGCCAGCAGCGTTAGCGGGAACTCCGAGCAGTACTTC. Its translation is CASSVSGNSEQYF.

For this clonotype: This may arise from a read error, as a much more abundant clone is one base away. The chain recombines TRBV4-3 with TRBJ2-3; the D is unclear. CDR1 and CDR2 (germline): LGHNA, YSLEER. The CDR3 has 14 amino acids. The CDR3 coding sequence is TGCGCCAGCACCCAACATCAACGCACAGATACGCAGTATTTT. This codes for CASTQHQRTDTQYF.

This clonotype was seen ten or more times. J is TRBJ1-5 and V is TRBV19, with D possibly being TRBD1 (5 bases). Per germline, CDR1 LNHDA and CDR2 SQIVND (reference sequence). V lost 4 bases to trimming and J lost 2 bases, with 27 bases between them. The CDR3 is made up of 20 amino acids. DNA of the CDR3: TGTGCCAGTAGTACCGAGACGGGGAAACGGGGCACAAAGGGCAATCAGCCCCAGCATTTT. Its protein product is CASSTETGKRGTKGNQPQHF.

About this clonotype: With a much larger clone just one base away, this may be a read error. The chain carries TRBV11-3 and TRBJ2-1; D is unresolved. Trimming shortened V by 1 base and J by 3 bases, and 7 bases separated the two germline ends. The CDR3 contains 14 residues. Germline assignment: CDR1 SGHNT and CDR2 YENEEA. CDR3 sequence reads: CASSLVRSYNEQFF. In DNA, the CDR3 is TGTGCCAGCAGCTTAGTTCGGAGCTACAATGAGCAGTTCTTC.

This clonotype was observed at least ten times. The chain joins TRBV6-2 or TRBV6-3 to TRBJ2-3, with unresolved D. V was trimmed by 2 bases and J by 6 bases, leaving 3 bases between them. The CDR3 totals 11 residues. Germline V gene sequence: CDR1 MNHEY, CDR2 SVGEGT. The CDR3 sequence is CASSYVDTQYF. CDR3 DNA: TGTGCCAGCAGTTACGTGGATACGCAGTATTTT.

The chain recombines TRBV27 with TRBJ2-6; 7 nucleotides match TRBD1. Trimming cost V 6 bases and J 1 base; bases outside gene matches: 6. Germline CDR1 and CDR2: MNHEY and SMNVEV (reference sequence). There are 16 residues in the CDR3. The DNA for the CDR3 is TGTGCCAGCAGGCGACAGGGACCGTCTGGGGCCAACGTCCTGACTTTC. Protein: CASRRQGPSGANVLTF.

This clonotype was counted at least ten times. The chain links TRBV19 to TRBJ1-3; no clear D. The CDR3 loop spans 15 amino acids. Per the germline V gene, CDR1 is LNHDA and CDR2 is SQIVND (reference sequence). Trimming cost V 4 bases and J 0 bases, with 10 bases left between them. The CDR3 region is CASSRGGFSGNTIYF. The CDR3 nucleotides are TGTGCCAGTAGTAGGGGTGGGTTCTCTGGAAACACCATATATTTT.

The CDR3 DNA reads TGTGCCAGCAGTTCCACTACCGCAGGGAAATATGGCTACACCTTC. Translating gives CASSSTTAGKYGYTF. This rearrangement joins TRBV27 to TRBJ1-2, with D possibly being TRBD1 (5 bases). With 4 bases removed from V and 5 bases from J, the gap between germline ends came to 17 bases. The length of the CDR3 is 15 residues. The germline gives CDR1 MNHEY, CDR2 SMNVEV (reference sequence).